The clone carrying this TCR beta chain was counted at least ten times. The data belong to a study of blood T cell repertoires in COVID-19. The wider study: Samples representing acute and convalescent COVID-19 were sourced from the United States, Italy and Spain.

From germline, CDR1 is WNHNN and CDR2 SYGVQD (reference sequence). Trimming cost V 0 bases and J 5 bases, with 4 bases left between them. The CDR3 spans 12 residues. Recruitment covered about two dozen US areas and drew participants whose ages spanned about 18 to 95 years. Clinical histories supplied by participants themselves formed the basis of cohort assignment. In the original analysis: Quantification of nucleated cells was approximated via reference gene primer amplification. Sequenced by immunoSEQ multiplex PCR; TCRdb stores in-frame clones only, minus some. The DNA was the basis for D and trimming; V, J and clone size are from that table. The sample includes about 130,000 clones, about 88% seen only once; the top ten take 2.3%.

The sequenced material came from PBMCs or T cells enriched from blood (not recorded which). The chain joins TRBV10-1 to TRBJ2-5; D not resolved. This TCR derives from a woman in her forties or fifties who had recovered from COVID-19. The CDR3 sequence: CASSESTETQYF. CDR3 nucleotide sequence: TGCGCCAGCAGTGAGTCGACTGAGACCCAGTACTTC.